A selection of T cell receptor beta chains follows, all from one sample in a study of blood T cell repertoires in COVID-19. Sequenced by immunoSEQ multiplex PCR; TCRdb stores in-frame clones only, minus some. The sample shows tens of thousands of clones, 82% of them seen only once. The sequenced sample consisted of peripheral blood. These receptors were obtained from a woman aged 60-75 years with acute or convalescent COVID-19. The CDR3 runs from the conserved cysteine through the conserved F or W. Fields, in order: clone size, D gene, J gene, V gene, CDR3 protein, CDR3 DNA. D genes are given only for firm matches. Expanded clones are given a class, and other clones once, few, many or no size at all.

>few|NA|TRBJ1-4|TRBV12-5
CASALTFPADEKLFF
TGTGCTAGTGCTCTCACATTCCCTGCGGATGAAAAACTGTTTTTT
>once|NA|TRBJ1-2|TRBV29-1
CSVEDEGQHYGYTF
TGCAGCGTGGAAGACGAAGGACAGCACTATGGCTACACCTTC
>NA|NA|TRBJ2-7|TRBV15
CATSRSSSYEQYF
TGTGCCACCAGCAGATCCAGTTCCTACGAGCAGTACTTC
>few|TRBD2|TRBJ2-7|TRBV3-1/TRBV3-2
CASSQTSIEQYF
TGTGCCAGCAGCCAGACTAGCATTGAGCAGTACTTC
>few|NA|TRBJ2-2|TRBV27
CASSSTAYTGELFF
TGTGCCAGCAGTTCGACTGCATACACCGGGGAGCTGTTTTTT
>NA|TRBD1|TRBJ1-6|TRBV2
CASAIQGTHSPLHF
TGTGCCAGCGCTATACAGGGGACCCATTCACCCCTCCACTTT
>NA|NA|TRBJ2-1|TRBV21-1
CASSTSQGVSSYNEQFF
TGTGCCAGCAGCACATCACAGGGGGTATCCTCCTACAATGAGCAGTTCTTC
>NA|NA|TRBJ2-5|TRBV7-2
CASSLVQGWETQYF
TGTGCCAGCAGCTTAGTTCAGGGCTGGGAGACCCAGTACTTC
>NA|NA|TRBJ1-5|TRBV19
CASSTVGNQPQHF
TGTGCCAGTAGTACCGTTGGCAATCAGCCCCAGCATTTT
>NA|TRBD1|TRBJ2-5|TRBV9
CASSVGTGWETQYF
TGTGCCAGCAGCGTGGGGACAGGGTGGGAGACCCAGTACTTC